This T cell receptor beta chain comes out of a study of shared clonotypes between healthy human individuals. The naive CD8 subset, CD45RO-negative cells positively selected for CCR7, excluded terminally differentiated effector memory CD45RA+ cells. With V trimmed by 4 bases and J by 6 bases, 8 bases remained unmatched. CDR3 size: 17 residues. Germline V gene data show CDR1 as SGHRS and CDR2 as YFSETQ. The repertoire was sequenced with immunoSEQ multiplex PCR; TCRdb's copy has only in-frame clones and lacks some. This table has fewer than 850,000 clones, about 96% appearing once. The chain recombines TRBV5-1 with TRBJ2-2, with 14 bases matching TRBD2. The specimen was naive CD8+ T cells sorted from blood. This TCR was sampled from a man in his thirties or forties in good health. As DNA, the CDR3 is TGCGCCAGCAGCGGGGAGGCGACTAGCGGGAGGGCCGGGGAGCTGTTTTTT. This codes for CASSGEATSGRAGELFF.